A selection of T cell receptor beta chains follows, all from one sample in a study of T cell changes during pregnancy in multiple sclerosis. The table came from immunoSEQ multiplex PCR; TCRdb's copy has only in-frame clones and leaves some out. The repertoire holds 50,000 or so clones, about nine tenths seen once, with around 0.56% in the top ten. This specimen consisted of CD4+ T cells from peripheral blood mononuclear cells, obtained after pregnancy. These TCRs come from a female donor with multiple sclerosis, enrolled in a pregnancy study. Both conserved end residues are part of each CDR3. A D gene is named only where the DNA matches it firmly. Not every row has a clone size; where given, it reads once, few, many or a size class.

V: TRBV11-2
D: NA
J: TRBJ2-1
size: NA
DNA: TGTGCCAGCAGCGACAAGACTAGGGGTGAAGGGCAGTTCTTC
CDR3: CASSDKTRGEGQFF

V: TRBV2
D: NA
J: TRBJ2-3
size: NA
DNA: TGTGCCAGCTTGAGTGGTGCTAGCACAGATACGCAGTATTTT
CDR3: CASLSGASTDTQYF

V: TRBV19
D: NA
J: TRBJ1-5
size: NA
DNA: TGTGCCAGTACCCTGGGAGTCAACAATCAGCCCCAGCATTTT
CDR3: CASTLGVNNQPQHF

V: TRBV2
D: NA
J: TRBJ2-5
size: few
DNA: TGTGCCAGCAGGGAACTAGCCTTTACCCAGTACTTC
CDR3: CASRELAFTQYF

V: TRBV21-1
D: NA
J: TRBJ2-7
size: NA
DNA: TGTGCCAGCCTTCCTGTACACGAACGCTACGAGCAGTACTTC
CDR3: CASLPVHERYEQYF

V: TRBV5-8
D: TRBD1
J: TRBJ2-2
size: NA
DNA: TGTGCCAGCAGCCGGTGGACAGGGAGCACCGGGGAGCTGTTTTTT
CDR3: CASSRWTGSTGELFF

V: TRBV19
D: NA
J: TRBJ2-7
size: NA
DNA: TGTGCCAGTAGTAGGACAGCGCTAAGGTACGAGCAGTACTTC
CDR3: CASSRTALRYEQYF

V: TRBV7-8
D: NA
J: TRBJ1-1
size: NA
DNA: TGTGCCAGCAGCCCGACCCTGGTGGGCCGGCGAATGAACACTGAAGCTTTCTTT
CDR3: CASSPTLVGRRMNTEAFF

V: TRBV18
D: NA
J: TRBJ2-1
size: NA
DNA: TGTGCCAGCTCACCACAAAACGAACTTGGTGAGCAGTTCTTC
CDR3: CASSPQNELGEQFF

V: TRBV4-3
D: NA
J: TRBJ2-2
size: NA
DNA: TGCGCCAGCAGCCAAGGGGGGGTCGGGGAGCTGTTTTTT
CDR3: CASSQGGVGELFF

V: TRBV9
D: TRBD1
J: TRBJ1-1
size: NA
DNA: TGTGCCAGCAGCCAGGGACAGGTGGCCACTGAAGCTTTCTTT
CDR3: CASSQGQVATEAFF

V: TRBV5-1
D: TRBD2
J: TRBJ2-5
size: NA
DNA: TGCGCCAGCAGCGGGGACGGGAGGGCCGGCGAGACCCAGTACTTC
CDR3: CASSGDGRAGETQYF

V: TRBV5-1
D: NA
J: TRBJ2-3
size: NA
DNA: TGCGCCAGCAGCCTGGACCAGCCAAGGGGTACGCAGTATTTT
CDR3: CASSLDQPRGTQYF

V: TRBV30
D: NA
J: TRBJ1-1
size: NA
DNA: TGTGACTTGGAAGGGGGGGCTGGCACTGAAGCTTTCTTT
CDR3: CDLEGGAGTEAFF

V: TRBV5-4
D: NA
J: TRBJ2-1
size: NA
DNA: TGTGCCAGCAGCTTGGGGTCGACAGCGGGAAGGGGGAATGAGCAGTTCTTC
CDR3: CASSLGSTAGRGNEQFF

V: TRBV4-1
D: NA
J: TRBJ2-5
size: NA
DNA: TGCGCCAGCAGCCAAGTTGCAGGCAGGGAGACCCAGTACTTC
CDR3: CASSQVAGRETQYF

V: TRBV27
D: NA
J: TRBJ2-1
size: NA
DNA: TGTGCCAGCAGTTTATCGTTTCGACTCCGCTCCTACAATGAGCAGTTCTTC
CDR3: CASSLSFRLRSYNEQFF

V: TRBV27
D: TRBD2
J: TRBJ2-1
size: NA
DNA: TGTGCCAGCAGTTCGGGACTAGTAGAGGGGGGCGAGCAGTTCTTC
CDR3: CASSSGLVEGGEQFF

V: TRBV7-8
D: NA
J: TRBJ1-5
size: NA
DNA: TGTGCCAGCAGCCCCAGGGCTAATCAGCCCCAGCATTTT
CDR3: CASSPRANQPQHF

V: TRBV2
D: TRBD1
J: TRBJ2-7
size: once
DNA: TGTGCCAGCAGTGAGGGGACAGTCGAGCAGTACTTC
CDR3: CASSEGTVEQYF

V: TRBV7-9
D: TRBD1
J: TRBJ1-3
size: NA
DNA: TGTGCCAGCAGCTTAGGGCAGGGGGACGAAAACACCATATATTTT
CDR3: CASSLGQGDENTIYF

V: TRBV27
D: NA
J: TRBJ2-1
size: NA
DNA: TGTGCCTCTGGGGGCGGGAGTCTCCACAATGAGCAGTTCTTC
CDR3: CASGGGSLHNEQFF

V: TRBV23-1
D: TRBD2
J: TRBJ2-3
size: NA
DNA: TGCGCCAGCAGTCAATCATGGTTCAGCGGGAGGGTCCTACGTTTAAAGGCAGATACGCAGTATTTT
CDR3: CASSQSWFSGRVLRLKADTQYF

V: TRBV7-9
D: TRBD2
J: TRBJ2-7
size: NA
DNA: TGTGCCAGCAGCTTAGACCTAGCGGGAGAAGTCGAGCAGTACTTC
CDR3: CASSLDLAGEVEQYF

V: TRBV7-2
D: TRBD2
J: TRBJ2-5
size: once
DNA: TGTGCCAGCAGCAGGACCGGGACTAGCGGGACCGGGACCCAGTACTTC
CDR3: CASSRTGTSGTGTQYF

V: TRBV7-3
D: TRBD2
J: TRBJ2-3
size: NA
DNA: TGTGCCAGCAGCTTTAGCGGGAGCCTCACAGATACGCAGTATTTT
CDR3: CASSFSGSLTDTQYF

V: TRBV7-9
D: NA
J: TRBJ2-5
size: NA
DNA: TGTGCCAGCAGCTTAAAGGCGGGAAGGTTTGAAGAGACCCAGTACTTC
CDR3: CASSLKAGRFEETQYF

V: TRBV19
D: NA
J: TRBJ1-3
size: NA
DNA: TGTGCCAGTAGGAACGTGGGGGCGGCTGGAAACACCATATATTTT
CDR3: CASRNVGAAGNTIYF

V: TRBV7-8
D: NA
J: TRBJ1-4
size: NA
DNA: TGTGCCAGCAGCCAGGCGAGGGTTAATGAAAAACTGTTTTTT
CDR3: CASSQARVNEKLFF

V: TRBV6-5
D: NA
J: TRBJ1-1
size: NA
DNA: TGTGCCAGCAGTTACTCGGCGGGACGGCTGAACACTGAAGCTTTCTTT
CDR3: CASSYSAGRLNTEAFF

V: TRBV7-2
D: NA
J: TRBJ1-2
size: NA
DNA: TGTGCCAGCAGCTTAGGTTTGGGGGGGCTCGAAGGCTACACCTTC
CDR3: CASSLGLGGLEGYTF

V: TRBV6-5
D: NA
J: TRBJ1-3
size: NA
DNA: TGTGCCAGCAGCTCAACCCTTCAGACTGGAAACACCATATATTTT
CDR3: CASSSTLQTGNTIYF

V: TRBV7-9
D: TRBD1
J: TRBJ2-7
size: NA
DNA: TGTGCCAGCAGCGATCCGACAGGGCTCTACTACGAGCAGTACTTC
CDR3: CASSDPTGLYYEQYF

V: TRBV6-5
D: NA
J: TRBJ1-6
size: NA
DNA: TGTGCCAGCAGTCGACAAGGGGAAGGTTCACCCCTCCACTTT
CDR3: CASSRQGEGSPLHF

V: TRBV19
D: TRBD2
J: TRBJ2-2
size: NA
DNA: TGTGCCAGTAGTATTCCCGGGACTAGCGGTCTGGACACCGGGGAGCTGTTTTTT
CDR3: CASSIPGTSGLDTGELFF